Listed here are 24 T cell receptor beta chains from one sample, sequenced in a study of blood T cell repertoires in COVID-19. Sequencing was performed with immunoSEQ multiplex PCR; in TCRdb, only in-frame clones are kept and a portion is missing. The data show 100,000 or so clones, about 87% seen once. Material: peripheral blood. The receptors derive from a man in his sixties with acute or convalescent COVID-19.

DNA of the CDR3: TGTGCCACCCAGACAGGGATGATGTACAATGAGCAGTTCTTC. This encodes CATQTGMMYNEQFF. V usage is TRBV6-5 and J usage is TRBJ2-1, with 7 nucleotides matching TRBD1. V lost 10 bases, J lost 4 bases, and 10 bases stayed unmatched. The germline V gene encodes CDR1 MNHEY and CDR2 SVGAGI. The CDR3 spans 14 residues.

The J gene is TRBJ1-4, the V gene TRBV19; tentatively, D is TRBD1 (6 bases). The CDR3 consists of 15 residues. CDR1 and CDR2 from the germline V gene are LNHDA and SQIVND (reference sequence). V gave up 5 bases and J gave up 1 base, with 11 bases separating them. Written as DNA, the CDR3 is TGTGCCAGTAGTGCCAGGGGCGGAACTAATGAAAAACTGTTTTTT. It translates to CASSARGGTNEKLFF.

The chain employs TRBV18 and TRBJ2-2; TRBD1 matches at 10 bases. The CDR3 contains 17 residues. With V trimmed by 5 bases and J by 4 bases, 10 bases remained unmatched. The V gene's germline CDR1 is KGHSH and CDR2 LQKENI. CDR3 sequence reads: CASSTMSGTGVTGELFF. CDR3 DNA: TGTGCCAGCTCAACCATGTCCGGGACAGGGGTCACCGGGGAGCTGTTTTTT. Using reference TRBV18 and TRBJ2-2 for the parts outside the CDR3, the full variable domain is NAGVMQNPRHLVRRRGQEARLRCSPMKGHSHVYWYRQLPEEGLKFMVYLQKENIIDESGMPKERFSAEFPKEGPSILRIQQVVRGDSAAYFCASSTMSGTGVTGELFFGEGSRLTVL.

V usage is TRBV5-4 and J usage is TRBJ2-7; no clear D gene. The CDR3 spans 13 residues. CDR1 is SGHNT and CDR2 is YYREEE in the germline V gene (reference sequence). V gave up 0 bases and J gave up 3 bases, with 7 bases separating them. CDR3 sequence (DNA): TGTGCCAGCAGCTTGGAAGCCAACTACGAGCAGTACTTC. Encoded protein: CASSLEANYEQYF.

This sequence joins TRBV9 and TRBJ2-1, with 8 nucleotides matching TRBD1. V shed 0 bases, J shed 9 bases, and the junction held 8 bases outside the gene matches. This CDR3 has 15 amino acids. Germline values: CDR1 SGDLS, CDR2 YYNGEE. The CDR3 DNA follows: TGTGCCAGCAGCGTAGGGCAGGGGGCTAAAAGTGAGCAGTTCTTC. This sequence encodes CASSVGQGAKSEQFF.

V gene TRBV11-1 combines with J gene TRBJ2-7, with 9 nucleotides matching TRBD1. CDR1 and CDR2 (germline): SGHAT, FQDESV (reference sequence). The CDR3 is 14 residues long. The J segment lost 3 bases and the V segment lost 7 bases, leaving 7 bases of the junction unmatched. The CDR3 here is CASTAQGAIYEQYF. In nucleotides, the CDR3 is TGTGCCAGCACCGCACAGGGGGCAATCTACGAGCAGTACTTC.

The chain couples TRBV6-5 to TRBJ2-5; perhaps TRBD2 as D (5 bases). Germline V gene sequence: CDR1 MNHEY, CDR2 SVGAGI. Trimming removed 0 bases at V and 4 bases at J, with 9 bases between. The CDR3 loop spans 14 amino acids. In DNA, the CDR3 is TGTGCCAGCAGTTACTCGAGGGCGGCAGAGACCCAGTACTTC. The encoded protein is CASSYSRAAETQYF.

This clone appeared a few times. Additional DNA sequences in this sample encode the identical CDR3. This rearrangement joins TRBV27 to TRBJ1-5; TRBD1 is a possible D gene (6 bases). V was cut by 6 bases and J by 0 bases, with 9 bases left in between. The CDR3 runs 14 residues. The germline CDR1 and CDR2 sequences are MNHEY and SMNVEV (reference sequence). CDR3 nucleotide sequence: TGTGCCAGCAGCCACAGGGATAGCAATCAGCCCCAGCATTTT. Translated: CASSHRDSNQPQHF.

For this clone: Germline and junction disagree at one end, which may indicate a read error. The sample holds other DNA sequences that translate to the same CDR3. The CDR3 sequence: CAISELPLATSGRNEQFF. In nucleotides, the CDR3 is TGTGCCATCAGTGAGTTGCCCCTCGCCACTAGCGGGAGGAATGAGCAATTCTTC. The chain employs TRBV10-3 and TRBJ2-1; 12 nucleotides match TRBD2. Germline CDR1 ENHRY, CDR2 SYGVKD. The CDR3 has 18 amino acids.

CDR3 coding DNA: TGTGCCAGTAGTCCGCAGGGAGGCAGTTACTACAATGAGCAGTTCTTC. It is translated as CASSPQGGSYYNEQFF. This chain links TRBV19 with TRBJ2-1, with a weak D call TRBD2 (6 bases). There are 16 residues in the CDR3. Germline V gene lookup returns CDR1 LNHDA and CDR2 SQIVND (reference sequence). V gave up 5 bases and J gave up 3 bases, with 17 bases separating them.

This clone occurred a few times. The rearrangement links TRBV7-2 to TRBJ1-2, with 7 nucleotides matching TRBD1. Germline V gives CDR1 SGHTA, CDR2 FQGNSA. V lost 1 base, J lost 5 bases, and 7 bases stayed unmatched. The CDR3 has 15 amino acids. For the CDR3, the DNA is TGTGCCAGCAGCTTAGTGGTAGGGGGCGCGTATGGCTACACCTTC. This gives the protein CASSLVVGGAYGYTF. Based on the CDR3 plus reference TRBV7-2 and TRBJ1-2, the full variable domain is GAGVSQSPSNKVTEKGKDVELRCDPISGHTALYWYRQSLGQGLEFLIYFQGNSAPDKSGLPSDRFSAERTGGSVSTLTIQRTQQEDSAVYLCASSLVVGGAYGYTFGSGTRLTVV.

The rearrangement uses TRBV6-8 and TRBJ1-3, with D uncertain. Germline V lookup: CDR1 MNHGY, CDR2 SAAAGT. The V and J ends lost 7 bases and 0 bases respectively, with 16 bases between them. This CDR3 is built from 16 residues. CDR3 sequence reads: CASTARGGHSGNTIYF. DNA of the CDR3: TGTGCCAGCACGGCGCGGGGAGGCCACTCTGGAAACACCATATATTTT.

The chain uses TRBV11-2 and TRBJ1-2; 7 bases match TRBD1. Trimming removed 0 bases from V and 5 bases from J; junction bases left unmatched: 6. Germline CDR1 SGHAT, CDR2 FQNNGV. This CDR3 comprises 15 residues. CDR3 loop: CASSLDLGTVYGYTF. As DNA, the CDR3 is TGTGCCAGCAGCTTAGATCTAGGGACAGTATATGGCTACACCTTC.

This rearrangement joins TRBV9 to TRBJ2-1, with TRBD2 matching 12 bases. J lost 2 bases, V lost 3 bases, and 3 bases had no gene match. The germline V gene has CDR1 SGDLS and CDR2 YYNGEE. The CDR3 has 16 residues. The chain's CDR3 is CASSGPSGGAYNEQFF. DNA of the CDR3: TGTGCCAGCAGCGGGCCTAGCGGGGGGGCCTACAATGAGCAGTTCTTC. The complete variable domain, with remaining parts taken from reference TRBV9 and TRBJ2-1, reads DSGVTQTPKHLITATGQRVTLRCSPRSGDLSVYWYQQSLDQGLQFLIQYYNGEERAKGNILERFSAQQFPDLHSELNLSSLELGDSALYFCASSGPSGGAYNEQFFGPGTRLTVL.

The chain is built from TRBV11-2 and TRBJ2-1; 9 nucleotides agree with TRBD1. CDR3 size: 18 residues. Germline assignment: CDR1 SGHAT and CDR2 FQNNGV. V lost 6 bases to trimming and J lost 8 bases; unmatched junction nucleotides: 20. The DNA of the CDR3 is TGTGCCAGCAGTTCGCAAACCCAGAACAGGGGGCATATGGATGAGCAGTTCTTC. It codes for CASSSQTQNRGHMDEQFF.

This chain connects TRBV6-5 to TRBJ1-6, with 7 bases identical to TRBD1. There are 14 residues in the CDR3. From germline, CDR1 is MNHEY and CDR2 SVGAGI. Germline trimming cut 6 bases from V and 9 bases from J; bases unmatched to any gene: 8. The CDR3 is CASRGSGTVSPLHF. CDR3 DNA sequence: TGTGCCAGCAGAGGATCCGGGACAGTTTCACCCCTCCACTTT.

The chain carries TRBV9 and TRBJ2-1, with 13 bases aligning to TRBD2. The germline V gene encodes CDR1 SGDLS and CDR2 YYNGEE. CDR3 size: 16 residues. Trimming took 3 bases from V and 5 from J; bases not matched to a gene: 5. CDR3 DNA sequence: TGTGCCAGCAGCGAGGGACTAGCGGGAATCAACAATGAGCAGTTCTTC. Its protein product is CASSEGLAGINNEQFF.

This clone was seen a single time. The chain couples TRBV7-3 to TRBJ2-5; no clear D gene. V was trimmed by 5 bases and J by 4 bases, leaving 11 bases between them. This CDR3 region has 13 residues. The germline gives CDR1 SGHTA, CDR2 FQGTGA. The CDR3 spells CASSTRGGETQYF. The CDR3 bases are TGTGCCAGCAGCACGAGAGGTGGAGAGACCCAGTACTTC.

This clone was detected only a few times. The chain joins TRBV7-3 to TRBJ1-6; D gene unclear. Trimming shortened V by 3 bases and J by 6 bases, and 12 bases separated the two germline ends. CDR1 SGHTA and CDR2 FQGTGA come from the germline V gene. The length of the CDR3 is 15 residues. In DNA, the CDR3 is TGTGCCAGCAGCTTGGAGGGCCTGGGTAATTCACCCCTCCACTTT. It specifies CASSLEGLGNSPLHF.

The chain couples TRBV5-1 to TRBJ1-6; no reliable D call. Germline V gives CDR1 SGHRS, CDR2 YFSETQ. This CDR3 is 15 amino acids long. V gave up 0 bases and J gave up 7 bases, with 11 bases separating them. CDR3: CASSLVESENSPLHF. CDR3 sequence (DNA): TGCGCCAGCAGCTTGGTAGAAAGCGAAAATTCACCCCTCCACTTT.

The V gene is TRBV5-1, the J gene TRBJ2-1; 9 nucleotides line up with TRBD1. Germline CDR1 and CDR2: SGHRS and YFSETQ. The CDR3 is 15 residues long. V shed 3 bases and J 6 bases; nucleotides not matched to a gene: 7. CDR3 sequence (DNA): TGCGCCAGCAGCTATAGGGACAGGGTTGGCAATGAGCAGTTCTTC. Translating gives CASSYRDRVGNEQFF.

The V gene is TRBV29-1, the J gene TRBJ2-2, with 9 positions matching TRBD2. The germline V gene encodes CDR1 SQVTM and CDR2 ANQGSEA. Losses at the gene ends were 6 bases for V and 4 bases for J; bases not matched to a gene: 15. The CDR3 extends over 17 amino acids. Here the CDR3 DNA reads TGCAGCGTCCCGGGTAGCGGGAGCGTTGTTGGCACCGGGGAGCTGTTTTTT. This sequence encodes CSVPGSGSVVGTGELFF.

The V gene is TRBV7-9, the J gene TRBJ1-2; possible D gene TRBD1, 6 bases. The germline V gene encodes CDR1 SEHNR and CDR2 FQNEAQ (reference sequence). The CDR3 is made up of 13 amino acids. Trimming cost V 5 bases and J 8 bases, with 15 bases left between them. CDR3 sequence: CASSPRTVGGYTF. The CDR3 DNA follows: TGTGCCAGCAGCCCCCGGACAGTTGGAGGCTACACCTTC.

The chain carries TRBV9 and TRBJ2-2; maybe TRBD2 (5 bases). This CDR3 spans 15 amino acids. The ends were cut back, 0 bases at V and 8 bases at J, with 14 bases in the middle. Germline CDR1 reads SGDLS; CDR2 reads YYNGEE. CDR3: CASSVDSANQGELFF. The CDR3 nucleotides are TGTGCCAGCAGCGTAGATAGCGCGAATCAGGGGGAGCTGTTTTTT. The full variable domain, in which reference TRBV9 and TRBJ2-2 provide the parts outside the CDR3, is DSGVTQTPKHLITATGQRVTLRCSPRSGDLSVYWYQQSLDQGLQFLIQYYNGEERAKGNILERFSAQQFPDLHSELNLSSLELGDSALYFCASSVDSANQGELFFGEGSRLTVL.